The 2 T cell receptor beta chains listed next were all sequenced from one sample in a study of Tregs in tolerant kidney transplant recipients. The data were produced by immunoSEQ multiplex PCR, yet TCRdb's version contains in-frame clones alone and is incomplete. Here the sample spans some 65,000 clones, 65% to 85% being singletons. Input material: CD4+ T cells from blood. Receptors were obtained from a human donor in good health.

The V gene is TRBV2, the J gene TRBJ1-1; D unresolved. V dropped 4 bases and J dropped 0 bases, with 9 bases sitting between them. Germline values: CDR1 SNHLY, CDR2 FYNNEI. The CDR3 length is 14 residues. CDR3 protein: CASSGTTLNTEAFF. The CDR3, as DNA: TGTGCCAGCAGTGGAACGACTTTGAACACTGAAGCTTTCTTT.

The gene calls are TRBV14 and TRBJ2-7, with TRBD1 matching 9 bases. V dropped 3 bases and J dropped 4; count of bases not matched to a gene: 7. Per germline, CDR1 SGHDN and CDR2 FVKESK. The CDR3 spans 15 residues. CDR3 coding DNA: TGTGCCAGCAGCCAGCCGGGACAGGGTTTTTACGAGCAGTACTTC. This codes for CASSQPGQGFYEQYF.